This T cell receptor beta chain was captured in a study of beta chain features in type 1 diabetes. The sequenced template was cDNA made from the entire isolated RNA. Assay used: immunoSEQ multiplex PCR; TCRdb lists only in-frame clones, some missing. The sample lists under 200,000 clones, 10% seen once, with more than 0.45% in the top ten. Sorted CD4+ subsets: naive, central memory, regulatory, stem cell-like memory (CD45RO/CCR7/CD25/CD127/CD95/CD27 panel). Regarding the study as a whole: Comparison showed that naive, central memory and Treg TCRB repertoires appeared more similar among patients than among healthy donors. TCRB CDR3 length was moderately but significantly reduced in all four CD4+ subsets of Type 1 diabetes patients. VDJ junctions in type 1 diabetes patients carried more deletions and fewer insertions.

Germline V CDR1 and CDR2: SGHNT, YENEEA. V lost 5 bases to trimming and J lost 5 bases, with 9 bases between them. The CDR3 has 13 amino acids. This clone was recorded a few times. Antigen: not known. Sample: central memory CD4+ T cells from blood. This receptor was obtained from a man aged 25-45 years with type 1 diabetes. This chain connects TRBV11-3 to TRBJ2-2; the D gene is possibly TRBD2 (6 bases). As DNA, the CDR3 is TGTGCCAGCAGCCCTCGGGAGACCGGGGAGCTGTTTTTT. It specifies CASSPRETGELFF. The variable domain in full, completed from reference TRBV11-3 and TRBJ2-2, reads EAGVVQSPRYKIIEKKQPVAFWCNPISGHNTLYWYLQNLGQGPELLIRYENEEAVDDSQLPKDRFSAERLKGVDSTLKIQPAELGDSAVYLCASSPRETGELFFGEGSRLTVL.